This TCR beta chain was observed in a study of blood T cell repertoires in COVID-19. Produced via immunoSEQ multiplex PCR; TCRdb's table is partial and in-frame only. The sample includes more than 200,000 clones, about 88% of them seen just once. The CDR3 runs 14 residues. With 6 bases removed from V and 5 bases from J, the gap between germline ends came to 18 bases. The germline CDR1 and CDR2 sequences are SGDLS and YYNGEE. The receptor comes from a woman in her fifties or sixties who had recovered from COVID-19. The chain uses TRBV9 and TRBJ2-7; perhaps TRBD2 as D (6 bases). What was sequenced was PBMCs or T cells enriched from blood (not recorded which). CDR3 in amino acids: CASTPGDNLNEQYF. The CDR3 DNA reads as TGTGCCAGCACCCCGGGAGACAACCTAAACGAGCAGTACTTC.